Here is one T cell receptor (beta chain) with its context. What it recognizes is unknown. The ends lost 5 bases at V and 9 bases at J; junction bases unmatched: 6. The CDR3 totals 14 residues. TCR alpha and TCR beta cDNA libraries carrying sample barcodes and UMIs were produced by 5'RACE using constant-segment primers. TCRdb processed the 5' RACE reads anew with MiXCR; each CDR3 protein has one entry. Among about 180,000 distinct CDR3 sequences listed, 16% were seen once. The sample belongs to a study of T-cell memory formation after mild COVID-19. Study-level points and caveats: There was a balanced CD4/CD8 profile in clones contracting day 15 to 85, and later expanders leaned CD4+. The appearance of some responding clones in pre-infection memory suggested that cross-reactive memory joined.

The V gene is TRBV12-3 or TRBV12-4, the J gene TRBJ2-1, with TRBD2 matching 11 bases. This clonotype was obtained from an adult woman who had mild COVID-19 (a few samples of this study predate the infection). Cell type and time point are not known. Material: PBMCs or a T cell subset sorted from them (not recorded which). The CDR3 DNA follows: TGTGCCAGCAGTACTAGCGGGAGTCGCGGTGAGCAGTTCTTC. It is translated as CASSTSGSRGEQFF.